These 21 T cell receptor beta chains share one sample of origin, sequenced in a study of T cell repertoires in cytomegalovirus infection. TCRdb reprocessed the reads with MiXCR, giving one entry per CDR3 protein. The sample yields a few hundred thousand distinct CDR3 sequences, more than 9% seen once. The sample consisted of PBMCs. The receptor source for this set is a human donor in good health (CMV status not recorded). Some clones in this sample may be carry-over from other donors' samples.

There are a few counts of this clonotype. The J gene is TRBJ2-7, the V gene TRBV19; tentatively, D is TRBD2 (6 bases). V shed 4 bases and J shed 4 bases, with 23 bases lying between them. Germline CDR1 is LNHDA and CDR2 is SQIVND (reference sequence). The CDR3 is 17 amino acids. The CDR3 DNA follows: TGTGCCAGTAGTAATCCTGGGAGCGGAACGCGGGGATACGAGCAGTACTTC. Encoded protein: CASSNPGSGTRGYEQYF.

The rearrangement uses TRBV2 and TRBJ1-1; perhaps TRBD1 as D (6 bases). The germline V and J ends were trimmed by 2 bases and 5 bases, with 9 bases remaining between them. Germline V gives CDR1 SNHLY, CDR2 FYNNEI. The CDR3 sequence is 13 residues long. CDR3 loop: CASSETTGTEAFF. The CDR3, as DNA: TGTGCCAGCAGTGAAACCACAGGGACTGAAGCTTTCTTT.

In DNA form, the CDR3 reads TGTGCCAGTAGTAGACTTTTCCAAGAGACCCAGTACTTC. It codes for CASSRLFQETQYF. The chain couples TRBV19 to TRBJ2-5; D call uncertain. Germline loops: CDR1 LNHDA, CDR2 SQIVND (reference sequence). CDR3 length equals 13 residues. The germline V and J ends were trimmed by 4 bases and 1 base, with 7 bases remaining between them.

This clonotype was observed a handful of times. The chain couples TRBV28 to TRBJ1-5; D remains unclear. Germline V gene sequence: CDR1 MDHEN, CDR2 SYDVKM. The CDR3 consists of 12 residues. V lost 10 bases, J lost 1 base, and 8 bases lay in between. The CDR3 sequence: CATAGSNQPQHF. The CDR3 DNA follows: TGTGCCACCGCTGGCAGCAATCAGCCCCAGCATTTT.

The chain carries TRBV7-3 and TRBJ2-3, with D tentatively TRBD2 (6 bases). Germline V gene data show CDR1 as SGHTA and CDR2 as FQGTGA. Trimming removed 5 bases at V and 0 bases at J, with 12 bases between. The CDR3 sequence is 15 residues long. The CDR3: CASSTIAESTDTQYF. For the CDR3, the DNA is TGTGCCAGCAGCACAATAGCGGAAAGCACAGATACGCAGTATTTT. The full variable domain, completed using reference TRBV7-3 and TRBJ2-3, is GAGVSQTPSNKVTEKGKYVELRCDPISGHTALYWYRQSLGQGPEFLIYFQGTGAADDSGLPNDRFFAVRPEGSVSTLKIQRTERGDSAVYLCASSTIAESTDTQYFGPGTRLTVL.

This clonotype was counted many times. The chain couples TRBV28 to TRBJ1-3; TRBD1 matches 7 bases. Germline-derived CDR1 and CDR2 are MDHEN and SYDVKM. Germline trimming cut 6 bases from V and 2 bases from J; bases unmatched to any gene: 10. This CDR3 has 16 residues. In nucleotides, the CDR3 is TGTGCCAGCAGAACCGGTGGCACAGGGGCTGGAAACACCATATATTTT. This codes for CASRTGGTGAGNTIYF.

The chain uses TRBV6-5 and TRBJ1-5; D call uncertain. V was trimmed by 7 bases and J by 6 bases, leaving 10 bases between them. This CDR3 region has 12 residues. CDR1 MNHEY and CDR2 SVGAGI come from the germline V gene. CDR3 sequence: CASTTEGQPQHF. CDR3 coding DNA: TGTGCCAGCACCACCGAGGGTCAGCCCCAGCATTTT.

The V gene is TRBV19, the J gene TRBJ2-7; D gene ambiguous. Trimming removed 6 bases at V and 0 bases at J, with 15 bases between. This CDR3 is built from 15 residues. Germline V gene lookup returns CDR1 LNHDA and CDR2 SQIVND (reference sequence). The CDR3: CASRDGDGSSYEQYF. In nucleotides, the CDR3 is TGTGCCAGTAGAGACGGTGACGGCAGCTCCTACGAGCAGTACTTC.

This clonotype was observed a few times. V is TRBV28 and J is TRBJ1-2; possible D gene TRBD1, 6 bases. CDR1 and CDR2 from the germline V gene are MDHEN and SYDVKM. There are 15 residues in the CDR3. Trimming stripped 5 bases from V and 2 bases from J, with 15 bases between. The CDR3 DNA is TGTGCCAGCAGTCAACAGGGAAAGAGGAACTATGGCTACACCTTC. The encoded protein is CASSQQGKRNYGYTF.

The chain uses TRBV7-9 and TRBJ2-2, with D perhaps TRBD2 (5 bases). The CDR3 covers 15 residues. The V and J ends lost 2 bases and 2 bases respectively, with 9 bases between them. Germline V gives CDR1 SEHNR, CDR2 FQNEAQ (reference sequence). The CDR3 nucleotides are TGTGCCAGCAGCTTAAGTCCGGGAAACACCGGGGAGCTGTTTTTT. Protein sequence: CASSLSPGNTGELFF. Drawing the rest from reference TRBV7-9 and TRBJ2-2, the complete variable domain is DTGVSQNPRHKITKRGQNVTFRCDPISEHNRLYWYRQTLGQGPEFLTYFQNEAQLEKSRLLSDRFSAERPKGSFSTLEIQRTEQGDSAMYLCASSLSPGNTGELFFGEGSRLTVL.

This CDR3 is CASSSWEGGDTQYF. CDR3 bases: TGTGCCAGCAGTTCTTGGGAGGGCGGAGATACGCAGTATTTT. The chain carries TRBV28 and TRBJ2-3, with 7 bases identical to TRBD2. The CDR3 has 14 residues. CDR1 is MDHEN, CDR2 SYDVKM, per germline. With V trimmed by 4 bases and J by 5 bases, 6 bases remained unmatched.

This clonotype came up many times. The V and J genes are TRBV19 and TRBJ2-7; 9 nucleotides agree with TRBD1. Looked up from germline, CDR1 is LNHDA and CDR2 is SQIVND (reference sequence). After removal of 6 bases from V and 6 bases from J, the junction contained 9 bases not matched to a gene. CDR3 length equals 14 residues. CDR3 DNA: TGTGCCAGTAGCCAGGCGACAGGGGGGATCGAGCAGTACTTC. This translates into CASSQATGGIEQYF.

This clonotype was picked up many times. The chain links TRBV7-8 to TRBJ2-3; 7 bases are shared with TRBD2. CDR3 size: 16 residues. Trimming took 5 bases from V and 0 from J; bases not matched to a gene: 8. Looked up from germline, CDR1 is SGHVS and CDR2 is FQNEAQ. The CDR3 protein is CASSPSLATSTDTQYF. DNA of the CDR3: TGTGCCAGCAGCCCTTCACTAGCGACCAGCACAGATACGCAGTATTTT. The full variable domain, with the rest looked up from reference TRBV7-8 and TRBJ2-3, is GAGVSQSPRYKVAKRGQDVALRCDPISGHVSLFWYQQALGQGPEFLTYFQNEAQLDKSGLPSDRFFAERPEGSVSTLKIQRTQQEDSAVYLCASSPSLATSTDTQYFGPGTRLTVL.

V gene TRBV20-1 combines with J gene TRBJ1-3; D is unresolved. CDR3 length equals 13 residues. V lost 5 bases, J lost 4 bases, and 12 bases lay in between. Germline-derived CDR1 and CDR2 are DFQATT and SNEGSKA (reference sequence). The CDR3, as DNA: TGCAGTGCTCCAATCGATTCCGGAAACACCATATATTTT. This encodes CSAPIDSGNTIYF.

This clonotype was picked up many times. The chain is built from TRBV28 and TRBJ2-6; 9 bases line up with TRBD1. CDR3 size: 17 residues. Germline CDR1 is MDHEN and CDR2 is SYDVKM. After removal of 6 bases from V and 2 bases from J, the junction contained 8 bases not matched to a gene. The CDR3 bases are TGTGCCAGCAGGTCGGGCACAGGGGGCGCTGGGGCCAACGTCCTGACTTTC. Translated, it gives CASRSGTGGAGANVLTF. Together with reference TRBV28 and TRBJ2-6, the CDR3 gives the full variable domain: DVKVTQSSRYLVKRTGEKVFLECVQDMDHENMFWYRQDPGLGLRLIYFSYDVKMKEKGDIPEGYSVSREKKERFSLILESASTNQTSMYLCASRSGTGGAGANVLTFGAGSRLTVL.

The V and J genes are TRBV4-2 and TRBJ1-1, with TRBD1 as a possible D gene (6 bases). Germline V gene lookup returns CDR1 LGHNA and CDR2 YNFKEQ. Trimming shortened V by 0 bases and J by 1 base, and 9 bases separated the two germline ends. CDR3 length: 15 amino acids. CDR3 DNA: TGTGCCAGCAGCCAAGATAAGGGACAGAACACTGAAGCTTTCTTT. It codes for CASSQDKGQNTEAFF.

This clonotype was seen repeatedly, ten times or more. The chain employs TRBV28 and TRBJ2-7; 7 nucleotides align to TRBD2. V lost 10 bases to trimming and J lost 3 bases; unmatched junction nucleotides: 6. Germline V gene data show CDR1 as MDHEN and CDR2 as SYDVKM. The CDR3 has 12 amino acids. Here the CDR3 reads CATFGGFYEQYF. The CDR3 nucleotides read TGTGCCACCTTCGGGGGGTTCTACGAGCAGTACTTC.

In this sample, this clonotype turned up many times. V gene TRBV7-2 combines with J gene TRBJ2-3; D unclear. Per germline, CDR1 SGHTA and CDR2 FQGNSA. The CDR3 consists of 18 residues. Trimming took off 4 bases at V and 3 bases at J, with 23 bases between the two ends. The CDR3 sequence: CASSSSTETLRATDTQYF. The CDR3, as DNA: TGTGCCAGCAGCTCTTCTACAGAGACTTTACGGGCAACAGATACGCAGTATTTT.

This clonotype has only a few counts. CDR3 protein: CSARDLTSDPDTQYF. The CDR3 nucleotides are TGCAGTGCTAGAGATCTGACTAGCGACCCAGATACGCAGTATTTT. The chain links TRBV20-1 to TRBJ2-3; 8 bases match TRBD2. The germline V gene encodes CDR1 DFQATT and CDR2 SNEGSKA (reference sequence). V gave up 0 bases and J gave up 4 bases; unmatched junction bases: 6. The CDR3 is 15 amino acids.

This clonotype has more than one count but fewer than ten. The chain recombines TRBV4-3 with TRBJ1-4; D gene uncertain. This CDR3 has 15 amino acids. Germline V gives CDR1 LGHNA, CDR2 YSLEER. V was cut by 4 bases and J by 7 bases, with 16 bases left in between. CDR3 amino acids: CASSPVGREGEKLFF. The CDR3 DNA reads TGCGCCAGCAGCCCGGTAGGCCGAGAGGGTGAAAAACTGTTTTTT.

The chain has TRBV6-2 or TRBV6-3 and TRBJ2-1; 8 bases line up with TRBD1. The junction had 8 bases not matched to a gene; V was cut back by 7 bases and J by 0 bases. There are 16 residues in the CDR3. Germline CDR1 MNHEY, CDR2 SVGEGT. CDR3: CASTQRQGASYNEQFF. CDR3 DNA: TGTGCCAGCACCCAAAGGCAGGGGGCCTCCTACAATGAGCAGTTCTTC.